These 19 T cell receptor beta chains came from one sample sequenced in a study of T cell changes during pregnancy in multiple sclerosis. The table came from immunoSEQ multiplex PCR; TCRdb's copy has only in-frame clones and leaves some out. The table has under 45,000 clones, 80% to 90% seen once; the top ten hold more than 0.6%. The sequences come from CD4+ T cells from peripheral blood mononuclear cells, collected in the first trimester of pregnancy. Receptors originate from a female donor with multiple sclerosis, enrolled in a pregnancy study.

The rearrangement joins TRBV6-5 to TRBJ1-2; D possibly corresponds to TRBD1 (5 bases). Germline-derived CDR1 and CDR2 are MNHEY and SVGAGI. The CDR3 covers 13 residues. V was pared by 5 bases and J by 4 bases, with 11 bases between. The DNA of the CDR3 is TGTGCCAGCAGTCCCACAGGTTCCTATGGCTACACCTTC. Translated: CASSPTGSYGYTF.

This chain connects TRBV19 to TRBJ1-5; TRBD1 is a possible D gene (5 bases). V lost 3 bases and J lost 4, with 7 bases in between. Germline lookup yields CDR1 LNHDA and CDR2 SQIVND (reference sequence). The CDR3 contains 13 residues. DNA for the CDR3: TGTGCCAGTAGTATGGGGCAGAATCAGCCCCAGCATTTT. As protein: CASSMGQNQPQHF.

The CDR3 DNA is TGTGCCAGCAGGTCAACTTCGGGACAGGGGCAGTTCTTC. This encodes CASRSTSGQGQFF. The V call is TRBV27, the J call TRBJ2-1, with TRBD1 matching 9 bases. The CDR3 extends over 13 amino acids. Germline-derived CDR1 and CDR2 are MNHEY and SMNVEV (reference sequence). Germline trimming cut 6 bases from V and 12 bases from J; bases unmatched to any gene: 9.

The chain carries TRBV6-6 and TRBJ1-1; 8 positions agree with TRBD1. The CDR3 extends over 14 amino acids. V lost 2 bases and J lost 6; bases outside the gene matches: 5. Germline V lookup: CDR1 MNHNY, CDR2 SVGAGI (reference sequence). Here the CDR3 reads CASSYPQGAAEAFF. The DNA for the CDR3 is TGTGCCAGCAGTTACCCCCAGGGGGCTGCTGAAGCTTTCTTT.

The genes are TRBV10-3 and TRBJ1-1, with 7 bases lining up with TRBD1. The CDR3 extends over 13 amino acids. Germline V CDR1 and CDR2: ENHRY, SYGVKD. V dropped 3 bases and J dropped 6; count of bases not matched to a gene: 4. In DNA form, the CDR3 reads TGTGCCATCAGTGACCTTGGGACAGCTGAAGCTTTCTTT. Amino acids: CAISDLGTAEAFF.

The chain carries TRBV13 and TRBJ2-7; TRBD2 matches 8 bases. Trimming cost V 4 bases and J 0 bases; bases outside gene matches: 5. Germline-derived CDR1 and CDR2 are PRHDT and FYEKMQ (reference sequence). The CDR3 extends over 15 amino acids. The CDR3 sequence is CASSSRGGSSYEQYF. CDR3 DNA: TGTGCCAGCAGCTCCCGGGGGGGCAGCTCCTACGAGCAGTACTTC.

The chain employs TRBV19 and TRBJ1-2; 8 bases are shared with TRBD1. J gave up 3 bases and V 5 bases, and 5 bases lay outside the gene matches. Germline CDR1 is LNHDA and CDR2 is SQIVND (reference sequence). This CDR3 contains 14 residues. The CDR3 region is CASSPGGLDYGYTF. CDR3 in DNA: TGTGCCAGTAGTCCAGGGGGCTTAGACTATGGCTACACCTTC.

The chain combines TRBV7-2 with TRBJ1-1; D is unclear. V lost 0 bases and J lost 4, with 9 bases in between. The CDR3 extends over 14 amino acids. Germline lookup yields CDR1 SGHTA and CDR2 FQGNSA. CDR3 residues: CASSLAPRVTEAFF. CDR3 coding DNA: TGTGCCAGCAGCTTAGCGCCGAGGGTCACTGAAGCTTTCTTT.

V is TRBV4-1 and J is TRBJ1-4; TRBD1 agrees at 9 bases. This CDR3 region has 16 residues. Trimming removed 4 bases from V and 0 bases from J; junction bases left unmatched: 3. From germline, CDR1 is MGHRA and CDR2 YSYEKL. CDR3 bases: TGCGCCAGCAGCCGCAGACAGGGGGCAACTAATGAAAAACTGTTTTTT. Amino acid sequence: CASSRRQGATNEKLFF.

V and J are TRBV7-2 and TRBJ2-7; no definite D call. The V end lost 1 base, the J end lost 2 bases, and 12 bases lay between the germline ends. The CDR3 contains 15 residues. Germline V gene data show CDR1 as SGHTA and CDR2 as FQGNSA. CDR3 loop: CASSLGRPPTYEQYF. The CDR3 DNA reads TGTGCCAGCAGCTTAGGGAGACCCCCCACCTACGAGCAGTACTTC.

This clone showed up just once. The J gene is TRBJ1-4, the V gene TRBV11-2; D not certain. Trimming took 0 bases from V and 5 from J, leaving 10 bases between them. CDR3 length: 15 amino acids. The germline V gene has CDR1 SGHAT and CDR2 FQNNGV. CDR3 residues: CASSLESGLNEKLFF. The CDR3 DNA follows: TGTGCCAGCAGCTTAGAGTCGGGGTTAAATGAAAAACTGTTTTTT.

The CDR3 here is CASSARLASSYNEQFF. DNA for the CDR3: TGTGCCAGCAGCGCCAGACTAGCTTCATCCTACAATGAGCAGTTCTTC. This rearrangement joins TRBV9 to TRBJ2-1; 7 bases are a match to TRBD2. The V gene's germline CDR1 is SGDLS and CDR2 YYNGEE. This CDR3 comprises 16 residues. V lost 3 bases to trimming and J lost 1 base; unmatched junction nucleotides: 7.

The chain uses TRBV6-1 and TRBJ1-5; 7 bases agree with TRBD1. The CDR3 spans 15 residues. With V trimmed by 6 bases and J by 4 bases, 9 bases remained unmatched. CDR1 MNHNS and CDR2 SASEGT come from the germline V gene. CDR3 DNA: TGTGCCAGCAGCCTACAGGGGTGGGAAAATCAGCCCCAGCATTTT. Residues: CASSLQGWENQPQHF.

This clone appeared a single time. This sequence joins TRBV5-5 and TRBJ2-2; D possibly corresponds to TRBD1 (5 bases). Germline CDR1 SGHKS, CDR2 YYEKEE (reference sequence). CDR3 size: 15 residues. Trimming removed 4 bases from V and 2 bases from J, with 12 bases in between. The CDR3: CASSPWTSNTGELFF. DNA of the CDR3: TGTGCCAGCAGCCCATGGACATCTAACACCGGGGAGCTGTTTTTT. Supplemented by reference TRBV5-5 and TRBJ2-2, the full variable domain reads DAGVTQSPTHLIKTRGQQVTLRCSPISGHKSVSWYQQVLGQGPQFIFQYYEKEERGRGNFPDRFSARQFPNYSSELNVNALLLGDSALYLCASSPWTSNTGELFFGEGSRLTVL.

The rearrangement joins TRBV28 to TRBJ2-7; TRBD1 matches 10 bases. Per the germline V gene, CDR1 is MDHEN and CDR2 is SYDVKM. The trim removed 8 bases at V and 3 bases at J, leaving 4 bases unmatched. The CDR3 covers 13 residues. CDR3 nucleotides: TGTGCCAGCGGATGGACAGGGGGCTACGAGCAGTACTTC. As protein: CASGWTGGYEQYF.

The chain carries TRBV4-2 and TRBJ2-4, with 11 bases that match TRBD1. The CDR3 contains 15 residues. With 1 base clipped from V and 8 bases from J, the junction kept 4 bases outside the gene matches. Germline-derived CDR1 and CDR2 are LGHNA and YNFKEQ. CDR3 nucleotide sequence: TGTGCCAGCAGCCAAGCGATGGGACAGGGGGACATTCAGTACTTC. Its translation: CASSQAMGQGDIQYF.

J is TRBJ2-5 and V is TRBV14, with D possibly TRBD1 on 5 matching bases. CDR3 length: 15 residues. Germline loops: CDR1 SGHDN, CDR2 FVKESK. Deletions cut 1 base from V and 5 bases from J, with 14 bases between. DNA for the CDR3: TGTGCCAGCAGCCAAGGGGGCCAGGCTTGGGAGACCCAGTACTTC. Translating gives CASSQGGQAWETQYF.

This clone has just a few counts. The J gene is TRBJ2-1, the V gene TRBV2; 11 positions match TRBD2. Germline V gene data show CDR1 as SNHLY and CDR2 as FYNNEI. Trimming at V came to 5 bases and at J to 8 bases, leaving 8 bases not matched to a gene. The CDR3 runs 15 residues. Written as DNA, the CDR3 is TGTGCCAGCAGTCCCCCTACTAGCGGGGGTTATGAGCAGTTCTTC. Translation gives CASSPPTSGGYEQFF.

The V gene is TRBV7-2, the J gene TRBJ2-1, with D tentatively TRBD2 (6 bases). Trimming shortened V by 2 bases and J by 9 bases, and 17 bases separated the two germline ends. Looked up from germline, CDR1 is SGHTA and CDR2 is FQGNSA. This CDR3 contains 15 residues. The CDR3 DNA is TGTGCCAGCAGCTTAAGCATCCTGCGGGATCGTGAGCAGTTCTTC. Translating it yields CASSLSILRDREQFF.